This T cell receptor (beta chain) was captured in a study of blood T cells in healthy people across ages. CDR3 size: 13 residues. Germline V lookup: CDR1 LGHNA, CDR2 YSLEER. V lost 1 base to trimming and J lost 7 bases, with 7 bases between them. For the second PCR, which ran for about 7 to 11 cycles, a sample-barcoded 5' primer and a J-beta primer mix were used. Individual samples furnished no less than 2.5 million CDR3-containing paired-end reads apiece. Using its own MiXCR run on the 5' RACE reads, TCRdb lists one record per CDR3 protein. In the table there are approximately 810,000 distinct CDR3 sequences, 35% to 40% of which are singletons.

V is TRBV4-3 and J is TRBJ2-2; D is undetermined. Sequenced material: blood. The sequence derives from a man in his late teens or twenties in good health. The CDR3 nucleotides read TGCGCCAGCAGCCAAGGGGTGGGCGGGGAGCTGTTTTTT. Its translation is CASSQGVGGELFF.